This passage covers 24 T cell receptor beta chains from one sample sequenced in a study of shared clonotypes between healthy human individuals. Generated by immunoSEQ multiplex PCR, the TCRdb table keeps only in-frame clones and is missing some. The table records a few million clones, around nine tenths of them present only once. The sample comprised naive CD4+ T cells sorted from blood. Subset defined: CD45RA+ positively selected. All receptors derive from a young man in good health.

The chain uses TRBV18 and TRBJ2-1; D unresolved. Germline loops: CDR1 KGHSH, CDR2 LQKENI. This CDR3 has 14 amino acids. The V end was cut by 0 bases, the J end by 8 bases, with 11 bases between. The CDR3 region has the DNA TGTGCCAGCTCACCACCGATAGGGATACATGAGCAGTTCTTC. It specifies CASSPPIGIHEQFF.

The genes are TRBV19 and TRBJ1-5; 8 bases are shared with TRBD1. V trimming: 3 bases; J trimming: 4 bases; junction bases outside the gene matches: 5. Germline V gene data show CDR1 as LNHDA and CDR2 as SQIVND (reference sequence). The length of the CDR3 is 15 residues. The CDR3 loop is CASSIPGGNNQPQHF. CDR3 nucleotide sequence: TGTGCCAGTAGTATCCCAGGGGGCAATAATCAGCCCCAGCATTTT.

This clone was counted a single time. This chain links TRBV9 with TRBJ2-3, with a tentative D call TRBD1 (6 bases). The V and J ends lost 4 bases and 0 bases respectively, with 21 bases between them. The germline V gene has CDR1 SGDLS and CDR2 YYNGEE. The CDR3 totals 18 residues. The CDR3 sequence is CASSLPRGEGISTDTQYF. The CDR3, as DNA: TGTGCCAGCAGCCTCCCCAGGGGAGAGGGGATTAGCACAGATACGCAGTATTTT.

This clone was observed a few times. The rearrangement uses TRBV6-6 and TRBJ2-7; 9 bases fit TRBD1. Germline values: CDR1 MNHNY, CDR2 SVGAGI (reference sequence). V lost 0 bases to trimming and J lost 3 bases; unmatched junction nucleotides: 0. The CDR3 covers 14 residues. The CDR3 loop reads CASSYSDRGYEQYF. CDR3 sequence (DNA): TGTGCCAGCAGTTACTCGGACAGGGGCTACGAGCAGTACTTC.

In its sample, this clone was seen a few times. In DNA form, the CDR3 reads TGTGCCAGCAGTTATGCAGACAGCAATCAGCCCCAGCATTTT. Translating gives CASSYADSNQPQHF. The rearrangement links TRBV6-8 to TRBJ1-5; D uncertain. From germline, CDR1 is MNHGY and CDR2 SAAAGT. The CDR3 length is 14 residues. V was shortened by 3 bases and J by 1 base, with 7 bases between the two germline ends.

The J gene is TRBJ2-7, the V gene TRBV19; a weak D match, TRBD1 (5 bases). CDR3 size: 15 residues. V was shortened by 5 bases and J by 6 bases, with 20 bases between the two germline ends. Germline V lookup: CDR1 LNHDA, CDR2 SQIVND (reference sequence). CDR3 nucleotide sequence: TGTGCCAGTAGTCCGTTAAATCCCAGGGTAGGCGAGCAGTACTTC. Translated: CASSPLNPRVGEQYF.

The V gene is TRBV5-1, the J gene TRBJ1-2; D is undetermined. The germline V gene encodes CDR1 SGHRS and CDR2 YFSETQ. This CDR3 region has 15 residues. V was cut by 0 bases and J by 5 bases, with 14 bases left in between. CDR3 in amino acids: CASSLGGILNYGYTF. CDR3 DNA: TGCGCCAGCAGCTTGGGAGGGATTTTAAATTATGGCTACACCTTC.

The chain couples TRBV9 to TRBJ2-5, with 10 bases fitting TRBD1. Germline values: CDR1 SGDLS, CDR2 YYNGEE. The CDR3 is 16 residues long. Unmatched junction bases numbered 10, after V lost 3 bases and J lost 5 bases. The CDR3 loop reads CASSEGWTGGSETQYF. The CDR3, as DNA: TGTGCCAGCAGCGAGGGATGGACAGGGGGGAGCGAGACCCAGTACTTC.

J is TRBJ2-1 and V is TRBV5-1; perhaps TRBD2 as D (6 bases). Deletions cut 4 bases from V and 6 bases from J, with 20 bases between. CDR3 length equals 16 residues. The V gene's germline CDR1 is SGHRS and CDR2 YFSETQ. CDR3 nucleotides: TGCGCCAGCAGCGAGAACCGGGGGATTACAAGCAATGAGCAGTTCTTC. Protein product: CASSENRGITSNEQFF. Together with reference TRBV5-1 and TRBJ2-1, the CDR3 gives the full variable domain: KAGVTQTPRYLIKTRGQQVTLSCSPISGHRSVSWYQQTPGQGLQFLFEYFSETQRNKGNFPGRFSGRQFSNSRSEMNVSTLELGDSALYLCASSENRGITSNEQFFGPGTRLTVL.

The chain links TRBV5-1 to TRBJ2-3, with 9 bases that match TRBD1. Germline CDR1 reads SGHRS; CDR2 reads YFSETQ. V shed 6 bases, J shed 4 bases, and the junction held 6 bases outside the gene matches. This CDR3 is 14 amino acids long. The CDR3 DNA reads as TGCGCCAGCACCGGGACAGGGATAGCAGATACGCAGTATTTT. Its protein is CASTGTGIADTQYF.

The chain carries TRBV5-1 and TRBJ2-5; unclear D gene. The V end was cut by 2 bases, the J end by 1 base, with 9 bases between. Germline V gene lookup returns CDR1 SGHRS and CDR2 YFSETQ. The CDR3 has 14 residues. The CDR3 bases are TGCGCCAGCAGCTTAGGAAGCGCCCAAGAGACCCAGTACTTC. This encodes CASSLGSAQETQYF.

The chain couples TRBV4-1 to TRBJ1-1, with 8 bases aligning to TRBD1. Germline loops: CDR1 MGHRA, CDR2 YSYEKL. The CDR3 is 20 amino acids. J gave up 10 bases and V 1 base, and 26 bases lay outside the gene matches. Here the CDR3 DNA reads TGCGCCAGCAGCCAAGCTGGGGCAGGGGGCGTGAAAGCCGCCCTGGCTTTAGCTTTCTTT. Translation gives CASSQAGAGGVKAALALAFF.

J is TRBJ1-3 and V is TRBV25-1; possibly TRBD1 for D (6 bases). V gave up 2 bases and J gave up 8 bases, with 7 bases separating them. The CDR3 spans 12 residues. CDR1 is MGHDK, CDR2 SYGVNS, per germline. CDR3 sequence: CASSEQGHTIYF. CDR3 nucleotides: TGTGCCAGCAGTGAACAGGGGCACACCATATATTTT.

This clone is a singleton in its sample. The rearrangement joins TRBV7-9 to TRBJ2-7; 8 positions agree with TRBD1. In germline, CDR1 is SEHNR, CDR2 FQNEAQ (reference sequence). The CDR3 is 15 amino acids. V gave up 2 bases and J gave up 3 bases; unmatched junction bases: 6. The CDR3 DNA is TGTGCCAGCAGCTTAAGCTGGACAGGGAACTACGAGCAGTACTTC. Its protein product is CASSLSWTGNYEQYF.

The chain couples TRBV28 to TRBJ1-4, with a weak D call TRBD1 (5 bases). The germline V gene has CDR1 MDHEN and CDR2 SYDVKM. V gave up 5 bases and J gave up 8 bases, with 12 bases separating them. CDR3 size: 13 residues. The CDR3 region is CASSGTFGEKLFF. The CDR3 DNA sequence: TGTGCCAGCAGTGGGACTTTCGGCGAAAAACTGTTTTTT.

This chain connects TRBV6-1 to TRBJ1-3, with unresolved D. Trimming removed 1 base from V and 0 bases from J, with 10 bases in between. Germline loops: CDR1 MNHNS, CDR2 SASEGT. The length of the CDR3 is 16 residues. CDR3 sequence: CASSEDGRLSGNTIYF. CDR3 nucleotides: TGTGCCAGCAGTGAAGACGGCAGACTCTCTGGAAACACCATATATTTT.

This chain connects TRBV6-4 to TRBJ2-3; D is unresolved. CDR3 length: 14 amino acids. V was clipped by 10 bases and J by 1 base, with 15 bases between them. CDR1 and CDR2 (germline): MRHNA, SNTAGT. The CDR3 nucleotides read TGTGCCACACTACAAAGTTCGGGCACAGATACGCAGTATTTT. Residues: CATLQSSGTDTQYF.

On this clone itself: In the same sample, other DNA sequences code for this CDR3. The chain links TRBV18 to TRBJ2-2; 8 nucleotides match TRBD2. Trimming took 1 base from V and 0 from J; bases not matched to a gene: 1. The CDR3 is made up of 16 amino acids. Germline-derived CDR1 and CDR2 are KGHSH and LQKENI. CDR3 protein: CASSPLAGSNTGELFF. Here the CDR3 DNA reads TGTGCCAGCTCACCACTAGCGGGGTCGAACACCGGGGAGCTGTTTTTT.

The chain couples TRBV6-5 to TRBJ1-3, with D uncertain. CDR1 MNHEY and CDR2 SVGAGI come from the germline V gene. V lost 2 bases and J 1 base, leaving 6 bases between the germline ends. The CDR3 consists of 14 residues. The CDR3 here is CASSYQQSGNTIYF. The CDR3 nucleotides are TGTGCCAGCAGTTACCAGCAATCTGGAAACACCATATATTTT.

This chain uses TRBV7-8 with TRBJ2-3, with a weak D call TRBD2 (6 bases). CDR1 and CDR2 (germline): SGHVS, FQNEAQ. This CDR3 is built from 16 residues. V dropped 6 bases and J dropped 0 bases, with 16 bases sitting between them. The CDR3 DNA sequence: TGTGCCAGCAGTCTTGGTGCGGGACGCAGCACAGATACGCAGTATTTT. It encodes CASSLGAGRSTDTQYF.

The chain is built from TRBV15 and TRBJ2-2, with a possible D match to TRBD2 (6 bases). The germline CDR1 and CDR2 sequences are LNHNV and YYDKDF (reference sequence). There are 14 residues in the CDR3. Trimming cost V 8 bases and J 3 bases, with 13 bases left between them. The CDR3 DNA follows: TGTGCCACCGTTCGGGAGAGGCACACCGGGGAGCTGTTTTTT. Residues: CATVRERHTGELFF.

A single count supports this clone. V is TRBV9 and J is TRBJ1-2; D remains ambiguous. CDR1 and CDR2 from the germline V gene are SGDLS and YYNGEE. CDR3 size: 13 residues. Trimming stripped 1 base from V and 2 bases from J, with 6 bases between. This chain's CDR3 is CASSVSENYGYTF. CDR3 nucleotide sequence: TGTGCCAGCAGCGTATCAGAGAACTATGGCTACACCTTC.

This clone was detected only once. The gene calls are TRBV6-1 and TRBJ2-7; no firm D call. The CDR3 runs 14 residues. Germline CDR1 MNHNS, CDR2 SASEGT. Trimming pared 6 bases from V and 2 bases from J, leaving 14 bases between. CDR3 coding DNA: TGTGCCAGCAGGGGTAGGGTAGGGACCTACGAGCAGTACTTC. Translation gives CASRGRVGTYEQYF.

The gene calls are TRBV5-1 and TRBJ2-7, with a possible D match to TRBD1 (6 bases). The germline gives CDR1 SGHRS, CDR2 YFSETQ. V lost 3 bases to trimming and J lost 1 base, with 17 bases between them. The CDR3 loop spans 16 amino acids. The CDR3 spells CASSSNTAGESYEQYF. In DNA, the CDR3 is TGCGCCAGCAGCTCAAATACGGCAGGGGAGTCCTACGAGCAGTACTTC.